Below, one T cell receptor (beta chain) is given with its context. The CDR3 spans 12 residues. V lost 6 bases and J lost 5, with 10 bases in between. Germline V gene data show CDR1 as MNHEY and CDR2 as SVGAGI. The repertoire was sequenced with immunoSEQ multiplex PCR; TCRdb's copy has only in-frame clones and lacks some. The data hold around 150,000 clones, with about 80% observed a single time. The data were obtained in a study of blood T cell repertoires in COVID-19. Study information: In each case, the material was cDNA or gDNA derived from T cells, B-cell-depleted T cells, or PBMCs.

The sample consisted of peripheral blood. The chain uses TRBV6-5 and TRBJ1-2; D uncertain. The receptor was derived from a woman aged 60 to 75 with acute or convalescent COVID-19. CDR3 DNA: TGTGCCAGCAGGCATACGGGATATGGCTACACCTTC. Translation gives CASRHTGYGYTF.